This TCR beta chain was sequenced for a study of blood T cell repertoires in COVID-19. Study-wide background: Material from acute and convalescent COVID-19 was sourced from the United States, Italy and Spain. PBMCs, B-cell-depleted T cells, or T cells were the source of the cDNA or gDNA that made up the material.

As handled by the study authors: Amplification of reference gene primers was used by the study to estimate nucleated cell counts. Method: immunoSEQ multiplex PCR; TCRdb's copy keeps in-frame clones and lacks some. V and J calls and clone size are copied from that table; D and trimming were computed from the DNA. The table records around 280,000 clones, more than 75% of them present only once. Germline loops: CDR1 MNHNS, CDR2 SASEGT. Unmatched junction bases numbered 3, after V lost 1 base and J lost 5 bases. The CDR3 is 14 residues long. Specimen: peripheral blood. V and J are TRBV6-1 and TRBJ2-3; 7 bases are a match to TRBD1. This clonotype was obtained from a man between 70 and 80 years old with acute or convalescent COVID-19. The CDR3 region has the DNA TGTGCCAGCAGTGAAGGACAGGGCGGAGATACGCAGTATTTT. Protein product: CASSEGQGGDTQYF.